Given below is one T cell receptor beta chain in context. The V end was cut by 3 bases, the J end by 0 bases, with 33 bases between. Looked up from germline, CDR1 is SGDLS and CDR2 is YYNGEE. This CDR3 region has 22 residues. The table came from immunoSEQ multiplex PCR; TCRdb's copy has only in-frame clones and leaves some out. The sample carries a few million clones, 85% to 95% recorded once. This specimen comes from a study of shared clonotypes between healthy human individuals. The genes are TRBV9 and TRBJ1-1; D unresolved. The receptor comes from a man younger than 30 in good health. Some clones in this sample may be carry-over from other donors' samples. The sequenced material came from naive CD4+ T cells from PBMCs. The subset is: CD45RA+ positively selected. Here the CDR3 reads CASSAPTKPLAGRPRMNTEAFF. The CDR3 region has the DNA TGTGCCAGCAGCGCACCGACCAAACCTCTCGCGGGCAGACCGCGGATGAACACTGAAGCTTTCTTT. The full variable domain, with the rest looked up from reference TRBV9 and TRBJ1-1, is DSGVTQTPKHLITATGQRVTLRCSPRSGDLSVYWYQQSLDQGLQFLIQYYNGEERAKGNILERFSAQQFPDLHSELNLSSLELGDSALYFCASSAPTKPLAGRPRMNTEAFFGQGTRLTVV.